This T cell receptor beta chain appears in the sequencing data of a study of shared clonotypes between healthy human individuals. TCRdb's copy holds only in-frame clones and misses some; the assay was immunoSEQ multiplex PCR. The sample has around 2,000,000 clones; over 85% are singletons. Donors, healthy HIV-negative adults, lacked recent acute infections or vaccinations. Researchers partitioned CD4+ cells into CD45RA+ naive and CD45RA-negative memory subsets. This TCR derives from a man aged 18 to 30 in good health. Material: naive CD4+ T cells sorted from blood. The sample's subset: CD45RA+ positively selected.

CDR3 sequence (DNA): TGTGCCAGCAGCGCGGACTACCCGCCCGGGGAGCTGTTTTTT. This sequence encodes CASSADYPPGELFF. The chain has TRBV7-2 and TRBJ2-2; perhaps TRBD2 as D (6 bases). Trimming took 5 bases from V and 6 from J, leaving 13 bases between them. The germline gives CDR1 SGHTA, CDR2 FQGNSA. There are 14 residues in the CDR3.